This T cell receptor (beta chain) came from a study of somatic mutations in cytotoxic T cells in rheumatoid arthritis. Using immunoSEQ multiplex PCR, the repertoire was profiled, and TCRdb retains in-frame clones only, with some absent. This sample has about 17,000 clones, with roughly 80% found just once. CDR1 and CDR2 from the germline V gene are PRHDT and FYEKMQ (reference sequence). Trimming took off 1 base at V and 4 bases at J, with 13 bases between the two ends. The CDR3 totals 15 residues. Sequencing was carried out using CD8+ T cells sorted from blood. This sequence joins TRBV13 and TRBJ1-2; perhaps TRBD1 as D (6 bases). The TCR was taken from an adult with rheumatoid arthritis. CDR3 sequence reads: CASSLVGGTAYGYTF. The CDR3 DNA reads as TGTGCCAGCAGCTTAGTAGGGGGAACCGCCTATGGCTACACCTTC.